Listed below are T cell receptor beta chains from one sample, sequenced in a study of human T cells and chemical hapten exposure. One entry per CDR3 protein results from TCRdb running MiXCR on the RACE reads. The sample includes approximately 400,000 distinct CDR3 sequences, roughly 4.8% of them seen just once. The sample was whole blood, taken in connection with sensitization to the hapten diphenylcyclopropenone (DPC). The source is a woman aged 50 to 60 with alopecia areata. Some clones in this sample may be carry-over from other donors' samples. Each CDR3 is given with its conserved first and last residue. D genes are given only for firm matches. The listing skips clone size in some rows; elsewhere it reads once, few, many or a size class.

j_call v_call clone_size d_call cdr3_aa
TRBJ2-7 TRBV2 many NA CASSPGLPYEQYF
TRBJ1-2 TRBV29-1 NA NA CSVERARARLDYGYTF
TRBJ1-6 TRBV27 NA NA CASKGPRSPLHF
TRBJ2-7 TRBV27 NA NA CASSLSSWTPLPYEQYF
TRBJ1-3 TRBV7-2 many NA CASSPGVTGNTIYF
TRBJ2-3 TRBV24-1 NA TRBD1 CATSESPGQGETDTQYF
TRBJ2-7 TRBV10-2 many NA CASTIHGQYF
TRBJ1-6 TRBV6-5 many NA CASRQGRDSPLHF
TRBJ1-5 TRBV20-1 many NA CSARDQRYSNQPQHF
TRBJ2-3 TRBV7-2 many NA CASSPAPGGSTDTQYF
TRBJ1-1 TRBV29-1 many NA CSVEEAQGGTEAFF
TRBJ2-5 TRBV27 few TRBD2 CASSILAGGPQETQYF
TRBJ1-6 TRBV2 few NA CASSEGSLQPLHF
TRBJ2-2 TRBV27 many NA CASTRLVTGELFF
TRBJ2-1 TRBV6-2/TRBV6-3 few TRBD2 CASEASGSNEQFF
TRBJ2-7 TRBV5-1 many NA CASSLETSYEQYF
TRBJ1-6 TRBV7-2 many NA CASSLDGRNSPLHF
TRBJ1-4 TRBV4-1 few NA CASGTAGEKLFF
TRBJ2-4 TRBV6-1 NA NA CASSEDRELAKNIQYF
TRBJ1-6 TRBV16 many NA CASSQFGSDSYNSPLHF
TRBJ2-5 TRBV2 few TRBD1 CASRRKTGGETQYF
TRBJ1-6 TRBV19 NA NA CASTRGITYNSPLHF
TRBJ2-3 TRBV10-3 NA TRBD1 CAISDSQGITDTQYF
TRBJ2-5 TRBV3-1 NA NA CASSPNPQYQETQYF
TRBJ1-1 TRBV28 NA NA CASSFVPRGTEAFF
TRBJ2-2 TRBV29-1 few NA CSVQQENTGELFF
TRBJ1-1 TRBV20-1 NA NA CSAMGPNTEAFF
TRBJ2-1 TRBV29-1 NA NA CSVPLGANNEQFF
TRBJ2-1 TRBV29-1 few NA CSVRARVGVNEQFF
TRBJ1-5 TRBV5-1 NA NA CASSPYSGGNQPQHF
TRBJ1-5 TRBV5-6 many NA CASSFRGSGQPQHF
TRBJ1-1 TRBV12-3/TRBV12-4 many NA CASSLEPGSTEAFF
TRBJ1-6 TRBV27 many NA CASGPLPGGRNSPLHF
TRBJ2-1 TRBV9 NA TRBD2 CASSAARGAGNYNEQFF
TRBJ2-5 TRBV10-3 NA NA CAISDDGGRVETQYF
TRBJ1-2 TRBV2 many NA CASSFNRPAGYTF
TRBJ2-1 TRBV9 NA NA CASSVGRERSNEQFF
TRBJ2-3 TRBV20-1 few TRBD2 CSARVAGGQDTQYF
TRBJ2-3 TRBV7-8 many NA CASSLRGFTDTQYF
TRBJ2-5 TRBV12-3/TRBV12-4 many NA CASSGGNRVKETQYF
TRBJ2-1 TRBV7-2 many TRBD2 CASSSVGTSGPNEQFF
TRBJ1-6 TRBV2 NA TRBD1 CASSEHRGLISPLHF
TRBJ2-1 TRBV7-9 many TRBD2 CASSLPPRLAGKVDEQFF
TRBJ2-1 TRBV5-1 few NA CASSSSGANNEQFF
TRBJ2-1 TRBV9 NA TRBD1 CASRRGQGDEQFF
TRBJ2-7 TRBV20-1 NA TRBD2 CSAPPYGRSHYEQYF
TRBJ1-1 TRBV7-2 NA TRBD1 CASSLGAGQGEAFF
TRBJ1-1 TRBV20-1 many TRBD1 CSAGSFRGVNTEAFF